These T cell receptor beta chains were read from a single sample in a study of T cell responses to AZD1222 COVID-19 vaccine. Assay: immunoSEQ multiplex PCR; the TCRdb copy retains only in-frame clones and omits some. The table lists 150,000 or so clones, approximately 90% of them singletons, with less than 5.5% in the top ten. Sequences were derived from peripheral blood, sampled on day 0 of AZD1222 vaccination. The receptors derive from an adult in good health. Both conserved end residues are part of each CDR3. D genes are given only for firm matches. Rows give clone size only sometimes, using once, few, many, or a class for an expanded clone.

abundance,v_gene,j_gene,d_gene,CDR3aa,CDR3nt
-,TRBV5-1,TRBJ2-7,TRBD2,CASSLDPVAGVSIAFEQYF,TGCGCCAGCAGCTTGGATCCGGTAGCGGGAGTTAGTATTGCATTCGAGCAGTACTTC
-,TRBV5-1,TRBJ1-1,TRBD1,CASSLDNLKGAGAFF,TGCGCCAGCAGCTTGGATAATTTAAAGGGGGCAGGAGCTTTCTTT
-,TRBV11-2,TRBJ1-1,TRBD1,CASSPGTGQTEAFF,TGTGCCAGCAGCCCTGGGACAGGGCAAACTGAAGCTTTCTTT
-,TRBV6-2/TRBV6-3,TRBJ2-7,-,CASSYRIGHYEQYF,TGTGCCAGCAGTTACCGGATCGGACACTACGAGCAGTACTTC
once,TRBV28,TRBJ2-2,TRBD1,CASSSPGQGAYTGELFF,TGTGCCAGCAGTTCGCCGGGACAGGGGGCATACACCGGGGAGCTGTTTTTT
once,TRBV2,TRBJ2-1,-,CASSEARTGKGEQFF,TGTGCCAGCAGTGAGGCCAGGACTGGGAAGGGTGAGCAGTTCTTC
-,TRBV14,TRBJ2-7,-,CASSQDPQSLYEQYF,TGTGCCAGCAGCCAAGACCCACAGTCCCTTTACGAGCAGTACTTC
-,TRBV13,TRBJ2-7,-,CASSLEGQDEQYF,TGTGCCAGCAGCTTAGAGGGCCAAGACGAGCAGTACTTC
few,TRBV30,TRBJ1-5,TRBD1,CAWSTPGGKQPQHF,TGTGCCTGGAGTACTCCAGGGGGCAAACAGCCCCAGCATTTT
-,TRBV13,TRBJ2-1,-,CASSLRIVLARSSYNEQFF,TGTGCCAGCAGCCTAAGGATTGTATTAGCGCGAAGCTCCTACAATGAGCAGTTCTTC
-,TRBV11-3,TRBJ2-7,-,CASSRNTRLGRPSYEQYF,TGTGCCAGCAGCCGAAACACCAGATTGGGGAGACCATCCTACGAGCAGTACTTC
-,TRBV19,TRBJ2-1,-,CASSHRSGAGSQQFF,TGTGCCAGTAGCCATAGGAGCGGAGCAGGCTCGCAGCAGTTCTTC
once,TRBV4-1,TRBJ1-5,-,CASSQLQGYGNQPQHF,TGCGCCAGCAGCCAACTTCAGGGTTATGGCAATCAGCCCCAGCATTTT
-,TRBV2,TRBJ2-7,TRBD2,CAFRGERSYEQYF,TGTGCCTTCCGGGGGGAGCGCTCGTACGAGCAGTACTTC
-,TRBV13,TRBJ1-1,TRBD1,CASSSGTALNPAMNTEAFF,TGTGCCAGCAGTTCCGGGACAGCCTTAAACCCAGCCATGAACACTGAAGCTTTCTTT
-,TRBV5-5,TRBJ1-5,TRBD1,CASSPGQNSNQPQHF,TGTGCCAGCAGCCCGGGACAGAATAGCAATCAGCCCCAGCATTTT